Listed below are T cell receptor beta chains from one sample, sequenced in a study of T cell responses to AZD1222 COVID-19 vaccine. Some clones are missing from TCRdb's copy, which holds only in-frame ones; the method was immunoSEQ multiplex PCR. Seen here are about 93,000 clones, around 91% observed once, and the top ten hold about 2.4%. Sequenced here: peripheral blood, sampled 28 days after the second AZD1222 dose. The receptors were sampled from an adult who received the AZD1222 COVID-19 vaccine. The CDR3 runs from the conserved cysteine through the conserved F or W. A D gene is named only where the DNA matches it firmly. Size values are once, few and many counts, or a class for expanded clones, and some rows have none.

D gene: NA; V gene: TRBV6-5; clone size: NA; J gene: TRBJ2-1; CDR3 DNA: TGTGCCAGCGAAAGAATCGACAGTTATGAGCAGTTCTTC; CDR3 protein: CASERIDSYEQFF
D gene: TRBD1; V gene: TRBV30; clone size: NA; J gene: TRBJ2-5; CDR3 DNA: TGTGCCTGGAGTGTCCCGCACAGGGGAGAGACCCAGTACTTC; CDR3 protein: CAWSVPHRGETQYF
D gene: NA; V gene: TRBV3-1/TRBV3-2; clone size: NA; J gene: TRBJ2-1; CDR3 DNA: TGTGCCAGCAGCCAGGAATCCGGTCACCCGGGACACCATCGCCATGAGCAGTTCTTC; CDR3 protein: CASSQESGHPGHHRHEQFF
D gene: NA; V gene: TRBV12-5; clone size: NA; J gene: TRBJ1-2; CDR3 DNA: TGTGCTAGTGGCCGCGAGTATTCTGGCTACACCTTC; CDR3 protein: CASGREYSGYTF
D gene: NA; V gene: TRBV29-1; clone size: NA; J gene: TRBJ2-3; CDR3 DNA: TGCAGCGTTGAGCTAGCTGCAGATACGCAGTATTTT; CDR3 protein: CSVELAADTQYF
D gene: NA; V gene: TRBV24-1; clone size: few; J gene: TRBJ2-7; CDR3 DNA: TGTGCCACCAGTGAATGGCCTAGGGAACTCCTTTCCTACGAGCAGTACTTC; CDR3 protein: CATSEWPRELLSYEQYF
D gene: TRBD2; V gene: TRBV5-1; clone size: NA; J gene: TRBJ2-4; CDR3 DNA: TGCGCCAGCAGCCTATTGCCGGGACTAGCGGGATTGGCCAAAAACATTCAGTACTTC; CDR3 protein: CASSLLPGLAGLAKNIQYF
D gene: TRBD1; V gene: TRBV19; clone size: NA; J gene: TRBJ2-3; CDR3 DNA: TGTGCCAGTAGTTCAGACAGGGGGCCGTCCCATTTT; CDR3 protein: CASSSDRGPSHF
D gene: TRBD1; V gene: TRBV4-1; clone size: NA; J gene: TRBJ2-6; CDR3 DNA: TGCGCCAGCAGCCAACCTCGGGACAGGGATACTGGGGCCAACGTCCTGACTTTC; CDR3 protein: CASSQPRDRDTGANVLTF
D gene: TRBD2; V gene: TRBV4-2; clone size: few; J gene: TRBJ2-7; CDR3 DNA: TGTGCCAGCAGCCAAGATCCCGGGGGGGGCTCCTACGAGCAGTACTTC; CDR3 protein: CASSQDPGGGSYEQYF
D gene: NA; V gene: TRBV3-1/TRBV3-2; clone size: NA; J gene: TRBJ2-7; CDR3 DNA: TGTGCCAGCAGCCAAGCCGTGGGGTCAGGCTACGAGCAGTACTTC; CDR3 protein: CASSQAVGSGYEQYF
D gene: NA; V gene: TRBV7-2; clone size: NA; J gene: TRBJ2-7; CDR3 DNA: TGTGCCAGCAGCTTCTCCTACGAGCAGTACTTC; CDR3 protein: CASSFSYEQYF
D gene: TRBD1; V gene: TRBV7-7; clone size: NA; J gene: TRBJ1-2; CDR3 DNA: TGTGCTAGCAAATCCCCTCAGGGGGGGGGACCGTTGGACTATGGCTACACCTTC; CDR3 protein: CASKSPQGGGPLDYGYTF
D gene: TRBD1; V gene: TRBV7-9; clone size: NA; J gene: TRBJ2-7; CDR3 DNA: TGTGCCAGCAGCCGTGGACAGGGGCTTGAGCAGTACTTC; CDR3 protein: CASSRGQGLEQYF
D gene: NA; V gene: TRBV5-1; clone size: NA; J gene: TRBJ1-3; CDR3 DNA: TGCGCCAGCAGCGGCAGCCACACCATATATTTT; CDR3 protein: CASSGSHTIYF
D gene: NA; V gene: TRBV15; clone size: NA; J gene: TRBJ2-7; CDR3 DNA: TGTGCCACCAGCAGAGGCGGGGAGTCCTACGAGCAGTACTTC; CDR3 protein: CATSRGGESYEQYF
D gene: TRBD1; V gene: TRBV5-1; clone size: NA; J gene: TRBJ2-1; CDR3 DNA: TGCGCCAGCAGCTTACCCGGGACAGGGGGCCCCGGGCCGTTCTTC; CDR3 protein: CASSLPGTGGPGPFF
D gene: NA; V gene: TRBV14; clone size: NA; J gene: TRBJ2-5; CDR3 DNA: TGTGCCAGCAGCCTCGACTGGAGGAAGACCCAGTACTTC; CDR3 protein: CASSLDWRKTQYF
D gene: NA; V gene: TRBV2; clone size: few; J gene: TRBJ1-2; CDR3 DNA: TGTGCCAGCAATCGTCAAGGAGGTCGCTACACCTTC; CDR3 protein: CASNRQGGRYTF
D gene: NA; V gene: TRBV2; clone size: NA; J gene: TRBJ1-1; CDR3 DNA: TGTGCCAGCAGTTTAGGGGGAGCCCCTGAAGCTTTCTTT; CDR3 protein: CASSLGGAPEAFF
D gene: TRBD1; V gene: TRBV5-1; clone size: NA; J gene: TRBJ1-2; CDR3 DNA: TGCGCCAGCAGCTTCTCTCCGGGACAGGGATATGGCTACACCTTC; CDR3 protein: CASSFSPGQGYGYTF
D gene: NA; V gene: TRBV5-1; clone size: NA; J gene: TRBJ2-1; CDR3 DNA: TGCGCCAGCAGCTTGGGTAGCTCCTACAATGAGCAGTTCTTC; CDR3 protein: CASSLGSSYNEQFF
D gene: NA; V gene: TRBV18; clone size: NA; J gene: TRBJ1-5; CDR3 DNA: TGTGCCAGCTCATCAAATAGCAATCAGCCCCAGCATTTT; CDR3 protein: CASSSNSNQPQHF
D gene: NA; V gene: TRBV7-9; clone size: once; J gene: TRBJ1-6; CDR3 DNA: TGTGCCAGCAGCTTATCCACGTGGGCCAATTCACCCCTCCACTTT; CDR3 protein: CASSLSTWANSPLHF
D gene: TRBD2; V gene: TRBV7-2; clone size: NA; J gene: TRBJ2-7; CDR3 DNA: TGTGCCAGCAGCTTAGTAGGACTAGCGGCCTCCTACGAGCAGTACTTC; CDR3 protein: CASSLVGLAASYEQYF
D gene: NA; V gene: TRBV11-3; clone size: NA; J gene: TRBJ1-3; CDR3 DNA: TGTGCCAGCAGCCCCCGGACATCCCCCAACAGGGTTGGAAACACCATATATTTT; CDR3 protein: CASSPRTSPNRVGNTIYF
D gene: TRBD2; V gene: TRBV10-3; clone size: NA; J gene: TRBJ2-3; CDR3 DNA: TGTGCCATCAGTGTACCCGAGGGACTAGGCACAGATACGCAGTATTTT; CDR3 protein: CAISVPEGLGTDTQYF
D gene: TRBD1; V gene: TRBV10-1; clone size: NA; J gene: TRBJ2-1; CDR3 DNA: TGCGCCAGCAGTGATCCCGGGACAGGGGTGTATGAGCAGTTCTTC; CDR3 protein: CASSDPGTGVYEQFF
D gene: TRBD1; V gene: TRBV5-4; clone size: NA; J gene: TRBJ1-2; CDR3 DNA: TGTGCCAGCAGCTTGGAACAGGGGGGCTATGGCTACACCTTC; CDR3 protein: CASSLEQGGYGYTF
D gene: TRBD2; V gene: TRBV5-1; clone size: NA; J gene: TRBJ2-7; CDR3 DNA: TGCGCCAGCAGCTCCCAGCGGGAGGGCCTCTACGAGCAGTACTTC; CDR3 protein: CASSSQREGLYEQYF
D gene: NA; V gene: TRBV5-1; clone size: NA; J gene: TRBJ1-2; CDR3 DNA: TGCGCCAGCAGCTTGGCAGGGGACTATGGCTACACCTTC; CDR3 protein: CASSLAGDYGYTF
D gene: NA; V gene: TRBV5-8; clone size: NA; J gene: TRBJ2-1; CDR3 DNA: TGTGCCAGCAGTCGGGACTTTAGCTCCTACAATGAGCAGTTCTTC; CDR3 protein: CASSRDFSSYNEQFF
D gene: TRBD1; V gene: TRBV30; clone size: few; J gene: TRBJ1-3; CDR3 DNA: TGTGCCTGGAGTCTGGACAGGTCTGGAAACACCATATATTTT; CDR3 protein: CAWSLDRSGNTIYF
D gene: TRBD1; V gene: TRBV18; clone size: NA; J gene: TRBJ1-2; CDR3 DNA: TGTGCCAGCTCACCAAGGGGGACAGGCGATATCACTAACTATGGCTACACCTTC; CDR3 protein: CASSPRGTGDITNYGYTF
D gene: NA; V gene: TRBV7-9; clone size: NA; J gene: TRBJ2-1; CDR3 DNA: TGTGCCAGCAGCTCCCTTAATAACAATGAGCAGTTCTTC; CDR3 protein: CASSSLNNNEQFF
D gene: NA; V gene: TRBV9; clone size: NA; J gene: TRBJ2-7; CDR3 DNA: TGTGCCAGCAGCGGAGGGATGGACAGCTCCTACGAGCAGTACTTC; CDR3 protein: CASSGGMDSSYEQYF
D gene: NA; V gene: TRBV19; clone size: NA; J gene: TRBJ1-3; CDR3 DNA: TGTGCCAGTAGTATAGTCCGGACAGTCTCTGGAAACACCATATATTTT; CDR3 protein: CASSIVRTVSGNTIYF
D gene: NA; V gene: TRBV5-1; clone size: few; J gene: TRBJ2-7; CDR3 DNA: TGCGCCAGCAGTAGCTCCGAGGGACCAAAAAGGTACGAGCAGTACTTC; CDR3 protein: CASSSSEGPKRYEQYF
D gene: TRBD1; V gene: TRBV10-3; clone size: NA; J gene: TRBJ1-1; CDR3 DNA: TGTGCCATCAGGGGGGACAGCACTGAAGCTTTCTTT; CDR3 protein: CAIRGDSTEAFF
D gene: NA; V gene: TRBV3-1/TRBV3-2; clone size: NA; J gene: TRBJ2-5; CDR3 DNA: TGTGCCAGCAGCCAAGCAAACGGGAGTGTTCGAGAGACCCAGTACTTC; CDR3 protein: CASSQANGSVRETQYF
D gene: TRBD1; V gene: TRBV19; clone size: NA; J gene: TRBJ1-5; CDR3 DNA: TGTGCCAGTAGTATGGCCATCAAGACAGGGAGGGATCAGCCCCAGCATTTT; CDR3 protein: CASSMAIKTGRDQPQHF
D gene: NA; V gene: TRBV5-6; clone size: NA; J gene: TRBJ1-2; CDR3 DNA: TGTGCCAGCAGCTTTGGAGGGGTCGACTATGGCTACACCTTC; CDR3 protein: CASSFGGVDYGYTF
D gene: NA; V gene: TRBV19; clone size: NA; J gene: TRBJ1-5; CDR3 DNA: TGTGCCAGTAGTAAGGGACAAGGGGGAGCTAGCAATCAGCCCCAGCATTTT; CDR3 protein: CASSKGQGGASNQPQHF
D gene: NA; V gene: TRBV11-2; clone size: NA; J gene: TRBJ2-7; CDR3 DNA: TGTGCCAGCAGCTTAGAGGGCCACGAGCAGTACTTC; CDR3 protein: CASSLEGHEQYF
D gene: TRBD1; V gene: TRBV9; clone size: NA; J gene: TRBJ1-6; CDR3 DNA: TGTGCCAGCAGCGTAAGGGACAGGGATTCACCCCTCCACTTT; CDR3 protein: CASSVRDRDSPLHF
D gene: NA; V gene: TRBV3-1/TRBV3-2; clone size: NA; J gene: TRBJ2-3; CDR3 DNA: TGTGCCAGCAGCCCCGGTTGGGCAGATACGCAGTATTTT; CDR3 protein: CASSPGWADTQYF
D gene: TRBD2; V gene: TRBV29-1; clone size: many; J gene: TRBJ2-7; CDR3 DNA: TGCAGCGTTACGAGAAGGACTAGGGCGTCGGACGAGCAGTACTTC; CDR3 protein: CSVTRRTRASDEQYF
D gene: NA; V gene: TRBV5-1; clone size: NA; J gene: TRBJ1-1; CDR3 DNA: TGCGCCAGCAGCTTACAGGGCATGAACACTGAAGCTTTCTTT; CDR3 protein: CASSLQGMNTEAFF
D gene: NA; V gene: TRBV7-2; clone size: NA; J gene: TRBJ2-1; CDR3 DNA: TGTGCCAGCAGCCCTGACAGATACAATGAGCAGTTCTTC; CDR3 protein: CASSPDRYNEQFF